This T cell receptor beta chain was recorded in a study of T cell responses to AZD1222 COVID-19 vaccine. Whole-study findings and limits: Targets within unmutated variant regions were reportedly found for nearly half of spike-specific TCRs.

Using immunoSEQ multiplex PCR, the repertoire was profiled, and TCRdb retains in-frame clones only, with some absent. The sample has approximately 50,000 clones, approximately 86% seen once. To note about this clone: The antigen is undetermined.

V was pared by 1 base and J by 7 bases, with 7 bases of the junction left unmatched. From germline, CDR1 is SGHAT and CDR2 FQNNGV. The CDR3 is made up of 16 amino acids. This clonotype was sampled from an adult who received the AZD1222 COVID-19 vaccine. The specimen comprised peripheral blood, sampled 28 days after the second AZD1222 dose. This chain links TRBV11-2 with TRBJ1-6; 7 nucleotides agree with TRBD1. CDR3 nucleotides: TGTGCCAGCAGCTTAGGAAAGGGCAGGGGGAATTCACCCCTCCACTTT. The encoded protein is CASSLGKGRGNSPLHF.